Below, 19 T cell receptor beta chains from the same sample are listed, as sequenced in a study of OX40 agonist ivuxolimab in advanced cancers. The repertoire was sequenced with immunoSEQ multiplex PCR; TCRdb's copy has only in-frame clones and lacks some. The data show under 90,000 clones, around 82% seen once. The sequences come from CD4+ or CD8+ T cells sorted from blood, collected in a trial of the OX40 agonist ivuxolimab. The origin of the receptors is an adult with an advanced solid tumor such as melanoma, head and neck, liver or kidney cancer.

This sequence joins TRBV7-2 and TRBJ2-3; possibly TRBD2 for D (5 bases). Germline V gene data show CDR1 as SGHTA and CDR2 as FQGNSA. Trimming left V 1 base short and J 6 bases short, with 17 bases between. The CDR3 is made up of 16 amino acids. CDR3 coding DNA: TGTGCCAGCAGCTTAGTTCGAGGGTCCAAGAGGGATACGCAGTATTTT. This translates into CASSLVRGSKRDTQYF.

The V call is TRBV6-6, the J call TRBJ2-3; D is undetermined. The CDR3 is 14 residues long. Germline CDR1 reads MNHNY; CDR2 reads SVGAGI (reference sequence). V was trimmed by 2 bases and J by 5 bases, leaving 11 bases between them. CDR3 loop: CASSYPPGGDTQYF. The CDR3 nucleotides are TGTGCCAGCAGTTACCCCCCGGGTGGAGATACGCAGTATTTT.

This clone was recorded once. This CDR3 is CASSAGHRDEKLFF. The CDR3 nucleotides are TGCGCCAGCAGCGCGGGACATAGGGATGAAAAACTGTTTTTT. The V gene is TRBV5-1, the J gene TRBJ1-4, with a tentative D call TRBD1 (6 bases). The V gene's germline CDR1 is SGHRS and CDR2 YFSETQ. Trimming took off 4 bases at V and 6 bases at J, with 13 bases between the two ends. The CDR3 sequence is 14 residues long.

The CDR3 sequence: CASSQAGTRQGDTQYF. The CDR3 DNA sequence: TGCGCCAGCAGCCAGGCAGGGACTAGGCAGGGAGATACGCAGTATTTT. The chain recombines TRBV4-3 with TRBJ2-3; the match to TRBD2 covers 8 bases. Germline trimming cut 3 bases from V and 5 bases from J; bases unmatched to any gene: 10. Germline values: CDR1 LGHNA, CDR2 YSLEER. The CDR3 sequence is 16 residues long.

The chain carries TRBV10-3 and TRBJ1-2; possible D gene TRBD1, 6 bases. This CDR3 spans 15 amino acids. Trimming removed 3 bases from V and 6 bases from J, with 17 bases in between. Per germline, CDR1 ENHRY and CDR2 SYGVKD. CDR3 sequence (DNA): TGTGCCATCAGTGACAATAGACAGGTCCGGGATGGCTACACCTTC. Residues: CAISDNRQVRDGYTF.

The chain combines TRBV7-2 with TRBJ1-2; 7 nucleotides match TRBD1. The CDR3 totals 12 residues. The germline V gene has CDR1 SGHTA and CDR2 FQGNSA. Trimming cost V 7 bases and J 4 bases; bases outside gene matches: 3. CDR3 sequence (DNA): TGTGCCAGCACCGACAGGGCCTATGGCTACACCTTC. Protein sequence: CASTDRAYGYTF.

V and J are TRBV7-9 and TRBJ2-3; D is unresolved. The CDR3 extends over 13 amino acids. Germline V gene lookup returns CDR1 SEHNR and CDR2 FQNEAQ (reference sequence). With 5 bases removed from V and 2 bases from J, the gap between germline ends came to 8 bases. The CDR3 protein is CASSPYSTDTQYF. As DNA, the CDR3 is TGTGCCAGCAGCCCCTACTCCACAGATACGCAGTATTTT.

This rearrangement joins TRBV29-1 to TRBJ2-5, with TRBD1 as a possible D gene (6 bases). This CDR3 is built from 14 residues. Germline CDR1 and CDR2: SQVTM and ANQGSEA. Trimming removed 5 bases from V and 5 bases from J, with 18 bases in between. The CDR3 DNA sequence: TGCAGCGTTTACAGGGCCGCTCGTAGGGAGACCCAGTACTTC. As protein: CSVYRAARRETQYF. The full variable domain, in which reference TRBV29-1 and TRBJ2-5 provide the parts outside the CDR3, is SAVISQKPSRDICQRGTSLTIQCQVDSQVTMMFWYRQQPGQSLTLIATANQGSEATYESGFVIDKFPISRPNLTFSTLTVSNMSPEDSSIYLCSVYRAARRETQYFGPGTRLLVL.

The chain employs TRBV5-1 and TRBJ2-1; D is possibly TRBD1 (6 bases). This CDR3 is built from 16 residues. Trimming cost V 1 base and J 0 bases, with 11 bases left between them. CDR1 SGHRS and CDR2 YFSETQ come from the germline V gene. The CDR3 loop reads CASSLWAGASYNEQFF. DNA for the CDR3: TGCGCCAGCAGCTTGTGGGCAGGGGCCTCCTACAATGAGCAGTTCTTC. Complete variable domain (other parts from reference TRBV5-1 and TRBJ2-1): KAGVTQTPRYLIKTRGQQVTLSCSPISGHRSVSWYQQTPGQGLQFLFEYFSETQRNKGNFPGRFSGRQFSNSRSEMNVSTLELGDSALYLCASSLWAGASYNEQFFGPGTRLTVL.

The chain uses TRBV5-8 and TRBJ2-1, with D possibly being TRBD1 (5 bases). This CDR3 has 14 amino acids. Germline V gene lookup returns CDR1 SGHTS and CDR2 YDEGEE. V lost 1 base and J lost 8, with 13 bases in between. The CDR3, as DNA: TGTGCCAGCAGCTTGCCAGGGCCCCAGGATGAGCAGTTCTTC. It translates to CASSLPGPQDEQFF. Based on the CDR3 plus reference TRBV5-8 and TRBJ2-1, the full variable domain is EAGVTQSPTHLIKTRGQQATLRCSPISGHTSVYWYQQALGLGLQFLLWYDEGEERNRGNFPPRFSGRQFPNYSSELNVNALELEDSALYLCASSLPGPQDEQFFGPGTRLTVL.

The gene calls are TRBV7-9 and TRBJ2-5; no clear D gene. Deletions cut 5 bases from V and 9 bases from J, with 1 base between. The V gene's germline CDR1 is SEHNR and CDR2 FQNEAQ (reference sequence). The CDR3 extends over 8 amino acids. CDR3 amino acids: CASSPQYF. DNA for the CDR3: TGTGCCAGCAGCCCCCAGTACTTC. Combining the CDR3 with reference TRBV7-9 and TRBJ2-5 gives the whole variable domain DTGVSQNPRHKITKRGQNVTFRCDPISEHNRLYWYRQTLGQGPEFLTYFQNEAQLEKSRLLSDRFSAERPKGSFSTLEIQRTEQGDSAMYLCASSPQYFGPGTRLLVL.

V and J are TRBV7-9 and TRBJ1-2; TRBD1 is a possible D gene (6 bases). CDR3 length: 15 amino acids. The V end was cut by 2 bases, the J end by 4 bases, with 14 bases between. Germline-derived CDR1 and CDR2 are SEHNR and FQNEAQ (reference sequence). Here the CDR3 DNA reads TGTGCCAGCAGCTTAACGACAGGTCCCGCCTATGGCTACACCTTC. This codes for CASSLTTGPAYGYTF.

A single count supports this clone. V gene TRBV5-1 combines with J gene TRBJ1-2, with D tentatively TRBD1 (5 bases). V lost 0 bases to trimming and J lost 7 bases, with 16 bases between them. There are 15 residues in the CDR3. Germline V lookup: CDR1 SGHRS, CDR2 YFSETQ. This CDR3 reads CASSLAGRTYAGYTF. CDR3 coding DNA: TGCGCCAGCAGCTTGGCGGGACGGACGTATGCTGGCTACACCTTC.

The V call is TRBV14, the J call TRBJ2-1, with D perhaps matching TRBD2 (5 bases). This CDR3 region has 18 residues. V was pared by 0 bases and J by 0 bases, with 15 bases between. Germline CDR1 and CDR2: SGHDN and FVKESK. The chain's CDR3 is CASSQDIWSSNSYNEQFF. As DNA, the CDR3 is TGTGCCAGCAGCCAAGATATTTGGTCTAGCAACTCCTACAATGAGCAGTTCTTC.

The CDR3 nucleotides read TGTGCCAGCAGTTACTTAGACAGGACCTATGGCTACACCTTC. Encoded protein: CASSYLDRTYGYTF. The V and J genes are TRBV6-5 and TRBJ1-2; D may be TRBD1 (6 bases). The V end was cut by 1 base, the J end by 4 bases, with 10 bases between. CDR3 size: 14 residues. Germline-derived CDR1 and CDR2 are MNHEY and SVGAGI.

The V gene is TRBV29-1, the J gene TRBJ1-2; 10 bases are a match to TRBD1. V shed 6 bases, J shed 8 bases, and the junction held 6 bases outside the gene matches. CDR3 length: 12 amino acids. The germline CDR1 and CDR2 sequences are SQVTM and ANQGSEA. CDR3 sequence: CSVVGQGGGYTF. The CDR3 nucleotides are TGCAGCGTAGTTGGACAGGGGGGAGGCTACACCTTC.

The rearrangement links TRBV10-3 to TRBJ2-3; D may be TRBD2 (6 bases). Germline V gene data show CDR1 as ENHRY and CDR2 as SYGVKD. The germline V and J ends were trimmed by 10 bases and 2 bases, with 19 bases remaining between them. The CDR3 has 15 residues. The CDR3 DNA sequence: TGTGCCACCTACGGCACCAGCGGGTACACAGATACGCAGTATTTT. Protein: CATYGTSGYTDTQYF.

This clone was counted once. The chain carries TRBV6-6 and TRBJ2-5, with D possibly being TRBD2 (5 bases). Germline-derived CDR1 and CDR2 are MNHNY and SVGAGI (reference sequence). The germline V and J ends were trimmed by 2 bases and 5 bases, with 12 bases remaining between them. The CDR3 totals 14 residues. CDR3 protein: CASSYGRGLETQYF. Here the CDR3 DNA reads TGTGCCAGCAGTTACGGTCGGGGTTTGGAGACCCAGTACTTC.

The chain is built from TRBV7-3 and TRBJ2-6; 9 bases are a match to TRBD2. The CDR3 contains 18 residues. Germline V gene lookup returns CDR1 SGHTA and CDR2 FQGTGA. Losses at the gene ends were 5 bases for V and 0 bases for J; bases not matched to a gene: 8. CDR3 residues: CASSLTSGPISGANVLTF. DNA for the CDR3: TGTGCCAGCAGCCTGACTAGCGGCCCGATCTCTGGGGCCAACGTCCTGACTTTC.